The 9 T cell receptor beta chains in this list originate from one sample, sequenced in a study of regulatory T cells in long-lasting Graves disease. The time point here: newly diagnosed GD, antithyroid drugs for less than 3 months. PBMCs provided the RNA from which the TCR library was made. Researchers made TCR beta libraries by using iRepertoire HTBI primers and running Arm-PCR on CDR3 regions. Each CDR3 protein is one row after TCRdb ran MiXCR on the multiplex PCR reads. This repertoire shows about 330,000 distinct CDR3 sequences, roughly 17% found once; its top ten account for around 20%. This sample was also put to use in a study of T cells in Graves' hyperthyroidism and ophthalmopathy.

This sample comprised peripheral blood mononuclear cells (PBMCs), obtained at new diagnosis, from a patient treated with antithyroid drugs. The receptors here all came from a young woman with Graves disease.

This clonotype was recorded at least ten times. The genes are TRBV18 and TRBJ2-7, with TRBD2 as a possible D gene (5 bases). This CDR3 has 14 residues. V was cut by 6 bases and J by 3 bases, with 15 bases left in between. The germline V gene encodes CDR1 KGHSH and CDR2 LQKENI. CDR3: CASSQAYGDYEQYF. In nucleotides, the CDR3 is TGTGCCAGCTCCCAGGCTTACGGGGACTACGAGCAGTACTTC.

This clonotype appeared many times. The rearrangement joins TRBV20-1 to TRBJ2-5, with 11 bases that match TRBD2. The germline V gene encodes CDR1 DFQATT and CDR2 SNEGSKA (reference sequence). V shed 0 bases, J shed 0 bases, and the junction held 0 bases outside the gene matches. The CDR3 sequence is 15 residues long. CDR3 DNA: TGCAGTGCTAGAGAGACTAGCGGGAACCAAGAGACCCAGTACTTC. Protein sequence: CSARETSGNQETQYF.

The CDR3 DNA follows: TGTGCCAGCAGTTACTCTGGGCAGTCCGCTTCTGGAAACACCATATATTTT. This codes for CASSYSGQSASGNTIYF. This chain links TRBV6-5 with TRBJ1-3, with D uncertain. The germline V gene encodes CDR1 MNHEY and CDR2 SVGAGI. This CDR3 has 17 residues. Trimming took 0 bases from V and 1 from J, leaving 13 bases between them.

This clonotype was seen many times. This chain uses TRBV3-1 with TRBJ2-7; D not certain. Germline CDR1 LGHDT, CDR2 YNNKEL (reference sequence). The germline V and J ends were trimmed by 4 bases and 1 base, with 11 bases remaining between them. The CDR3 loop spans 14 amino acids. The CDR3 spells CASSRSTVSYEQYF. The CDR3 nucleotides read TGTGCCAGCAGCCGCTCGACTGTATCCTACGAGCAGTACTTC.

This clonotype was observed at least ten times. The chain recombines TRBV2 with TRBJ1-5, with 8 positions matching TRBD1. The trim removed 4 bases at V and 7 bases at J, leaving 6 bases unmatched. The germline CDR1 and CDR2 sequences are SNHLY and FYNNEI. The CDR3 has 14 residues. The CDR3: CASSGGTGRQPQHF. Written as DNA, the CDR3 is TGTGCCAGCAGTGGGGGGACAGGCAGACAGCCCCAGCATTTT.

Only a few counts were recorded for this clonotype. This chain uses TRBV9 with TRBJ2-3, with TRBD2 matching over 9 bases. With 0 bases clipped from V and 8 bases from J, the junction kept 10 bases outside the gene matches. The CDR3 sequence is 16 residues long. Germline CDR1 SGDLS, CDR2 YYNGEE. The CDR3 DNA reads TGTGCCAGCAGCGTAGGTAATAGCGGGGGCCCTACTACGCAGTATTTT. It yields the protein CASSVGNSGGPTTQYF.

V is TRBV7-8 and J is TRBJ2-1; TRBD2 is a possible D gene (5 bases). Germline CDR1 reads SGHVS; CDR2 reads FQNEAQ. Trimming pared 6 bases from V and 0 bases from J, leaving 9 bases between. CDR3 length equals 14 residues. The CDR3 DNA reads TGTGCCAGCAGTCGGGATGGCTCCTACAATGAGCAGTTCTTC. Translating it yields CASSRDGSYNEQFF.

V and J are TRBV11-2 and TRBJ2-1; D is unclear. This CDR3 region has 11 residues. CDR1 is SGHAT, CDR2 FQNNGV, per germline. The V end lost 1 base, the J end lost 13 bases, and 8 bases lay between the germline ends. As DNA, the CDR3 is TGTGCCAGCAGCTTAGTCGAGACCCAGTTCTTC. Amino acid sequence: CASSLVETQFF. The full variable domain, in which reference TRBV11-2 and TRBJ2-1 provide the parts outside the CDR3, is EAGVAQSPRYKIIEKRQSVAFWCNPISGHATLYWYQQILGQGPKLLIQFQNNGVVDDSQLPKDRFSAERLKGVDSTLKIQPAKLEDSAVYLCASSLVETQFFGPGTRLTVL.

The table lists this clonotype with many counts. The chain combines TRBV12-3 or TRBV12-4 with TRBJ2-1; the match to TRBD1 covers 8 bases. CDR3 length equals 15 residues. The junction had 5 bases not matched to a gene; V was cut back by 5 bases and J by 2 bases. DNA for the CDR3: TGTGCCAGCAGTGGAGACAGGGGACCCTACAATGAGCAGTTCTTC. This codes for CASSGDRGPYNEQFF.